These T cell receptor beta chains were read from a single sample in a study of control samples from healthy donors and cancer patients. Using immunoSEQ multiplex PCR, the repertoire was profiled, and TCRdb retains in-frame clones only, with some absent. The table lists roughly 100,000 clones, approximately 90% of them singletons. Sequenced input: blood. The receptors come from a woman between 18 and 30 years old in good health. The CDR3 runs from the conserved cysteine through the conserved F or W.

v_gene: TRBV6-6; CDR3aa: CASSRQGGLFGNTIYF
v_gene: TRBV6-6; CDR3aa: CASSTFATGTYEQYF
v_gene: TRBV7-3; CDR3aa: CASSFDSRSGNTIYF
v_gene: TRBV29-1; CDR3aa: CSVLADGKLFF
v_gene: TRBV12-5; CDR3aa: CASSGDYNEQFF
v_gene: TRBV6-5; CDR3aa: CASSSALNTGELFF
v_gene: TRBV7-2; CDR3aa: CASSELLGGNNEQFF
v_gene: TRBV11-2; CDR3aa: CASSLVTGPSYEQYF
v_gene: TRBV7-2; CDR3aa: CASSLGDRVGSPLHF
v_gene: TRBV27; CDR3aa: CASSYRGTYNEQFF
v_gene: TRBV7-9; CDR3aa: CASSLGAHSGNTIYF
v_gene: TRBV9; CDR3aa: CASSAGRGGSDTQYF
v_gene: TRBV30; CDR3aa: CASLPQGFDSPLHF
v_gene: TRBV11-3; CDR3aa: CASSSPILQGPTYEQYF
v_gene: TRBV6-5; CDR3aa: CASSSGLAGYNEQFF
v_gene: TRBV6-4; CDR3aa: CASSDGLWGDYGYTF
v_gene: TRBV7-3; CDR3aa: CASPGTDGYEQYF
v_gene: TRBV10-3; CDR3aa: CAISEEALSNQPQHF
v_gene: TRBV7-3; CDR3aa: CASSLLKSSGELFF
v_gene: TRBV7-9; CDR3aa: CASSWGGDTGELFF
v_gene: TRBV5-4; CDR3aa: CASSLVGGTGYNEQFF
v_gene: TRBV19; CDR3aa: CATGTGELFF
v_gene: TRBV7-9; CDR3aa: CASSLGSRLGNQPQHF